This section outlines one T cell receptor (beta chain) sequence together with its context. Its antigen remains unidentified. The sample belongs to a study of T cell responses to AZD1222 COVID-19 vaccine. At the level of the study: It was second doses at about 4 or about 12 weeks that were pooled. The study's findings and limits: Spike-specific TCR breadth rose after two AZD1222 doses, and depth rose as well. Clonal diversity was possibly underestimated, and the donors were mostly white British, with more females.

The CDR3 covers 13 residues. Trimming cost V 4 bases and J 4 bases; bases outside gene matches: 0. The V gene's germline CDR1 is SGHDN and CDR2 FVKESK. The data were produced by immunoSEQ multiplex PCR, yet TCRdb's version contains in-frame clones alone and is incomplete. The sample contains 100,000 to 150,000 clones, 70% to 90% of which appear only once. The TCR sequence derives from an adult in good health. The specimen comprised peripheral blood, sampled on day 0 of AZD1222 vaccination. The chain uses TRBV14 and TRBJ1-4; 7 bases are shared with TRBD1. The CDR3 nucleotides are TGTGCCAGCAGCCGGGACAGTAATGAAAAACTGTTTTTT. The encoded protein is CASSRDSNEKLFF.